The sequence of this TCR beta chain was determined in a study of T cells in Graves' hyperthyroidism and ophthalmopathy. The V gene end was trimmed by 6 bases and the J gene end by 3 bases; junction bases not matched to a gene: 11. The CDR3 contains 14 residues. Looked up from germline, CDR1 is SQVTM and CDR2 is ANQGSEA. Template material for amplifying TCR beta CDR3 regions consisted of RNA transcripts. Initially, a first-round RT-PCR of the TCR CDR3 employed the HTBI primer set. One entry per CDR3 protein results from TCRdb running MiXCR on the multiplex PCR reads. The table has about 550,000 distinct CDR3 sequences, around 21% seen once.

The chain carries TRBV29-1 and TRBJ2-7; 7 bases are a match to TRBD1. This TCR was sampled from a man aged 18 to 30 with Graves' hyperthyroidism. Sequencing used blood. CDR3 residues: CSVLQGPAVYEQYF. CDR3 DNA sequence: TGCAGCGTCCTACAGGGGCCAGCGGTCTACGAGCAGTACTTC.